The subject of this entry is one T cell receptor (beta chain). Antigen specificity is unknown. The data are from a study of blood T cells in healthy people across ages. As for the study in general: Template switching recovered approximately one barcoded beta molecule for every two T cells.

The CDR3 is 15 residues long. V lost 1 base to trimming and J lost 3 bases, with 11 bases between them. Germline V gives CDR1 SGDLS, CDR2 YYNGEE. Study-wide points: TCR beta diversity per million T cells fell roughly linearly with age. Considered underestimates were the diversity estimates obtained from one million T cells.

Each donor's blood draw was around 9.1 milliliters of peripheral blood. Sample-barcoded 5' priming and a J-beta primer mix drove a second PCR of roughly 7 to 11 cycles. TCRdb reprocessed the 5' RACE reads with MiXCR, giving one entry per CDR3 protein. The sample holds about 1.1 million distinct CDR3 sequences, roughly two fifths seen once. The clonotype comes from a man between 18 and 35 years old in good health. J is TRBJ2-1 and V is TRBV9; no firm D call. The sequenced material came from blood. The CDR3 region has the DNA TGTGCCAGCAGCGTAACTGCCAACCTCTACAATGAGCAGTTCTTC. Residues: CASSVTANLYNEQFF.